One and the same sample provided the 10 T cell receptor beta chains below, sequenced in a study of radiation and T cells in renal cell carcinoma. TCRdb keeps only in-frame clones here, not all; method: immunoSEQ multiplex PCR. This sample has some 100,000 clones, with around 80% found just once. Time point of the sample: blood 4 weeks post-SBRT, at nephrectomy. Treatment here: 15 Gy SBRT to primary tumor, nephrectomy 4 weeks later. The specimen comprised blood, sampled from a patient whose treatment included radiotherapy and nephrectomy. The source is a man aged 55 to 70 with renal cell carcinoma.

The CDR3 reads CASSLFQFRRSQGYGYTF. In DNA, the CDR3 is TGTGCCAGCAGTTTATTCCAATTTAGAAGATCCCAGGGCTATGGCTACACCTTC. J is TRBJ1-2 and V is TRBV28, with a weak D call TRBD1 (5 bases). The germline gives CDR1 MDHEN, CDR2 SYDVKM. This CDR3 contains 18 residues. The V end was cut by 1 base, the J end by 4 bases, with 22 bases between.

This clone occurred a few times. DNA of the CDR3: TGTGCCAGCAGTGTCCCGACAGGGGAGGGCATTCAGTACTTC. Protein product: CASSVPTGEGIQYF. This chain links TRBV6-1 with TRBJ2-4; TRBD1 is a possible D gene (8 bases). Trimming shortened V by 4 bases and J by 9 bases, and 16 bases separated the two germline ends. The CDR3 totals 14 residues. The germline V gene has CDR1 MNHNS and CDR2 SASEGT.

The V call is TRBV13, the J call TRBJ2-7, with D possibly matching TRBD1 (6 bases). Trimming shortened V by 5 bases and J by 1 base, and 15 bases separated the two germline ends. The CDR3 runs 15 residues. Germline loops: CDR1 PRHDT, CDR2 FYEKMQ (reference sequence). CDR3 region: CASSHRTESSYEQYF. The DNA of the CDR3 is TGTGCCAGCAGCCACAGGACAGAATCATCCTACGAGCAGTACTTC.

The V and J genes are TRBV14 and TRBJ2-7; perhaps TRBD1 as D (6 bases). The germline V gene encodes CDR1 SGHDN and CDR2 FVKESK. The V end was cut by 2 bases, the J end by 2 bases, with 19 bases between. The CDR3 extends over 17 amino acids. Here the CDR3 DNA reads TGTGCCAGCAGCCAAAAGGATCCCACAGGGCCCACCTACGAGCAGTACTTC. Encoded protein: CASSQKDPTGPTYEQYF. The full variable domain, its missing parts supplied by reference TRBV14 and TRBJ2-7, is EAGVTQFPSHSVIEKGQTVTLRCDPISGHDNLYWYRRVMGKEIKFLLHFVKESKQDESGMPNNRFLAERTGGTYSTLKVQPAELEDSGVYFCASSQKDPTGPTYEQYFGPGTRLTVT.

The chain is built from TRBV6-6 and TRBJ1-6; TRBD1 agrees at 8 bases. Per germline, CDR1 MNHNY and CDR2 SVGAGI (reference sequence). The CDR3 extends over 14 amino acids. V gave up 2 bases and J gave up 13 bases; unmatched junction bases: 7. DNA for the CDR3: TGTGCCAGCAGTTACGAGACAGGGGCCTCGCCCCTCCACTTT. It specifies CASSYETGASPLHF.

This rearrangement joins TRBV10-2 to TRBJ2-7; D uncertain. Trimming took 2 bases from V and 0 from J, leaving 11 bases between them. This CDR3 contains 15 residues. The germline V gene encodes CDR1 WSHSY and CDR2 SAAADI. The CDR3 loop is CASSEGSMYSYEQYF. CDR3 DNA: TGCGCCAGCAGTGAGGGCAGCATGTACTCCTACGAGCAGTACTTC.

J is TRBJ2-1 and V is TRBV27; a weak D match, TRBD2 (7 bases). Trimming removed 6 bases at V and 3 bases at J, with 18 bases between. CDR3 size: 16 residues. Germline lookup yields CDR1 MNHEY and CDR2 SMNVEV (reference sequence). CDR3 loop: CASRFGGRFDYNEQFF. The CDR3 DNA reads as TGTGCCAGCAGATTCGGGGGGCGGTTCGACTACAATGAGCAGTTCTTC.

The chain has TRBV10-3 and TRBJ1-4, with D hard to call. From germline, CDR1 is ENHRY and CDR2 SYGVKD. CDR3 length: 16 amino acids. The V end was cut by 6 bases, the J end by 0 bases, with 14 bases between. The CDR3: CAISEGLAATNEKLFF. The CDR3 DNA is TGTGCCATCAGCGAGGGTCTAGCCGCAACTAATGAAAAACTGTTTTTT.

The gene calls are TRBV11-1 and TRBJ1-3; no definite D call. The CDR3 is made up of 16 amino acids. The V end was cut by 5 bases, the J end by 0 bases, with 14 bases between. Germline V gene sequence: CDR1 SGHAT, CDR2 FQDESV (reference sequence). This CDR3 reads CASSARLQSSGNTIYF. CDR3 nucleotides: TGTGCCAGCAGCGCCCGACTCCAGAGCTCTGGAAACACCATATATTTT.

The V gene is TRBV9, the J gene TRBJ2-3; D possibly corresponds to TRBD1 (5 bases). The CDR3 is 12 residues long. V was trimmed by 3 bases and J by 7 bases, leaving 9 bases between them. From germline, CDR1 is SGDLS and CDR2 YYNGEE. CDR3 nucleotides: TGTGCCAGCAGCGCCCAGGGTTATACGCAGTATTTT. Its protein is CASSAQGYTQYF.